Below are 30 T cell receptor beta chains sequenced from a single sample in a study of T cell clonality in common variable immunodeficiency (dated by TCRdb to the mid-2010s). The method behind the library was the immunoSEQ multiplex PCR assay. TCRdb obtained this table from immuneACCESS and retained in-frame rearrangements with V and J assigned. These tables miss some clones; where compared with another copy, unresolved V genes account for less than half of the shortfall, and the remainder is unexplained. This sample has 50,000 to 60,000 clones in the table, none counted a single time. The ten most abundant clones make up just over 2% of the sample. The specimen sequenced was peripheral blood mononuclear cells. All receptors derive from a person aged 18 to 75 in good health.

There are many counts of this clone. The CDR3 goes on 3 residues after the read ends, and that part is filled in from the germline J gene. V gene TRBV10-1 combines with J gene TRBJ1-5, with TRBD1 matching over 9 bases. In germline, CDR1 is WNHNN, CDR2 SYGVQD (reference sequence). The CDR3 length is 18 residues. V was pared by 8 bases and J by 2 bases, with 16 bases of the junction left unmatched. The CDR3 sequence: CASVGPLTGGEGNQPQHF. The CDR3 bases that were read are TGCGCCAGCGTGGGGCCCTTGACAGGGGGGGAGGGCAATCAGCCC.

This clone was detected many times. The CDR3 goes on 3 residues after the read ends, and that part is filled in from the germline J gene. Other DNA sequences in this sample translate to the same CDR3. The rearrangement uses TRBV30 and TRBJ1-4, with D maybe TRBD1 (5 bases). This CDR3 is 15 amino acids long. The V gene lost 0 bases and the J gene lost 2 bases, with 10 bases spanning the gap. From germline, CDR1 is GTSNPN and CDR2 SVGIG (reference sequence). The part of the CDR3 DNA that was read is TGTGCCTGGAGTGTGGGGGGGTCGACTAATGAAAAA. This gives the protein CAWSVGGSTNEK. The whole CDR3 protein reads CAWSVGGSTNEKLFF.

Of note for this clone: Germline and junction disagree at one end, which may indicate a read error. The CDR3 protein is CASSSGGTGAETQYF. Incomplete CDR3 DNA: TGTGCCAGCAGCTCCGGGGGGACAGGGGCAGAGACG. The chain uses TRBV7-6 and TRBJ2-3; TRBD1 matches at 10 bases. Sequencing ends 3 residues short of the CDR3 end; the germline J gene provides the rest. CDR1 is SGHVS, CDR2 FNYEAQ, per germline. CDR3 length: 15 amino acids.

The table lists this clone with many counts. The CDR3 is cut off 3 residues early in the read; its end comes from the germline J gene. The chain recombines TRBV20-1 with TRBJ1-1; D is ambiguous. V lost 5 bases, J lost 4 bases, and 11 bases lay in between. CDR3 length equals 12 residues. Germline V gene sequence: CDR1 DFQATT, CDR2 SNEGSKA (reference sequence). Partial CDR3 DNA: TGCAGTGCTTCGGGTCGGGGCACTGAA. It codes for CSASGRGTE. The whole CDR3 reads CSASGRGTEAFF.

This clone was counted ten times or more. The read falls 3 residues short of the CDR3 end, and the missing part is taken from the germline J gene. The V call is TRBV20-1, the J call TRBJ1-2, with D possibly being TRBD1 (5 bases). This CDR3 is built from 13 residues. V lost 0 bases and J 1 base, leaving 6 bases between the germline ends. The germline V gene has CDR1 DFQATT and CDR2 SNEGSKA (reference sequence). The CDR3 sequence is CSAREGGNYGYTF. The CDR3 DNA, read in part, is TGCAGTGCTAGAGAGGGGGGTAACTATGGC.

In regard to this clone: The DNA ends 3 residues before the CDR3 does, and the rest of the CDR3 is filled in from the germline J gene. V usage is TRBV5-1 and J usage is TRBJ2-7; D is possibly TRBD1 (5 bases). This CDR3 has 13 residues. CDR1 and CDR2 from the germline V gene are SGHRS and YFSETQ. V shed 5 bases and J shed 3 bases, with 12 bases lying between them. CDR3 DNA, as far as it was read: TGCGCCAGCAGTCAGGGATTGGGCTACGAG. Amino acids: CASSQGLGYE. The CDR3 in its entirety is CASSQGLGYEQYF.

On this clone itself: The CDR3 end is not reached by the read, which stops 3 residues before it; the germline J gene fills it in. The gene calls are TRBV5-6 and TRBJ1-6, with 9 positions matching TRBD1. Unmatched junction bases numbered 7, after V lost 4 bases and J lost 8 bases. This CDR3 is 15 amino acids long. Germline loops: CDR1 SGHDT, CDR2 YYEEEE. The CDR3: CASSHRRDRDSPLHF. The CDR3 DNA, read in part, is TGTGCCAGCAGCCACCGCCGGGACAGGGATTCACCC.

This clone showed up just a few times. CDR3 residues: CASRPGRGEQPQHF. CDR3 bases read: TGTGCCAGCAGACCAGGCAGGGGTGAGCAGCCC. The chain links TRBV2 to TRBJ1-5, with D tentatively TRBD1 (6 bases). The CDR3 goes on 3 residues after the read ends, and that part is filled in from the germline J gene. The germline V gene has CDR1 SNHLY and CDR2 FYNNEI. CDR3 length: 14 residues. Trimming shortened V by 6 bases and J by 7 bases, and 16 bases separated the two germline ends.

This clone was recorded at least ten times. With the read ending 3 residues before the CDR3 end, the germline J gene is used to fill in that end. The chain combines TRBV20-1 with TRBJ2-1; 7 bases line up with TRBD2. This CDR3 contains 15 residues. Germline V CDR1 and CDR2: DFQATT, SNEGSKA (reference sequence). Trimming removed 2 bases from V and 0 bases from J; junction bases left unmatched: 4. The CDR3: CSARNGLVSYNEQFF. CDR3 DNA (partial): TGCAGTGCTAGAAACGGACTAGTCTCCTACAATGAG.

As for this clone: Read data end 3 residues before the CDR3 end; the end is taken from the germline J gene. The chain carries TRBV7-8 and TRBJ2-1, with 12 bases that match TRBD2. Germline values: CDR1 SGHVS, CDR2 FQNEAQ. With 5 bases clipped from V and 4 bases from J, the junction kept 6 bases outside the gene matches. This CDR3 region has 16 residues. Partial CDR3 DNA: TGTGCCAGCAGCCCAGGGACTAGCGGGTCTTACAATGAG. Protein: CASSPGTSGSYNE. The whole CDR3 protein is CASSPGTSGSYNEQFF.

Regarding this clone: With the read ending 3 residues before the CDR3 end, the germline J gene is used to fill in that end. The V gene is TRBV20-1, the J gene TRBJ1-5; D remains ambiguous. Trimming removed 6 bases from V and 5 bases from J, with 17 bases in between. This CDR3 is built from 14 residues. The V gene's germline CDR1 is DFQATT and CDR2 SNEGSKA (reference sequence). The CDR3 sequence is CSAPVTGRDQPQHF. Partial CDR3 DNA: TGCAGTGCCCCCGTGACGGGGAGAGATCAGCCC.

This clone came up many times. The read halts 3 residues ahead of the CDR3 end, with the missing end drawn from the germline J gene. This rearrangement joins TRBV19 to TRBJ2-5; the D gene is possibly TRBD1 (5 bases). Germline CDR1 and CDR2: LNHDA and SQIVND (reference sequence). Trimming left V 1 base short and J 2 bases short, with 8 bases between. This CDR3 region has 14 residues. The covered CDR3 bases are TGTGCCAGTAGTATAGGGACAAATCAAGAGACC. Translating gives CASSIGTNQET. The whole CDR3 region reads CASSIGTNQETQYF.

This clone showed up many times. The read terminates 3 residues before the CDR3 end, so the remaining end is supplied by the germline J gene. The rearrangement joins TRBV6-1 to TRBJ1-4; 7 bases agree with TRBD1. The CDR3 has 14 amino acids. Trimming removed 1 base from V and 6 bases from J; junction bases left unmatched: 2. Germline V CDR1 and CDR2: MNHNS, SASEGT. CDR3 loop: CASSEGDSYEKLFF. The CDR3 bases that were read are TGTGCCAGCAGTGAAGGGGACAGTTATGAAAAA.

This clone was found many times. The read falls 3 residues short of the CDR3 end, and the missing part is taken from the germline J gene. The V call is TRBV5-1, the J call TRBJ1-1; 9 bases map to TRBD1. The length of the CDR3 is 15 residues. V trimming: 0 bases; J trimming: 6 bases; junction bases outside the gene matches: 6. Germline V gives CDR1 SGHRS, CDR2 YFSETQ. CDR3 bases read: TGCGCCAGCAGCTTGGCTACAGGGGGCGGAGCTGAA. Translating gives CASSLATGGGAE. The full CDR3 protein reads CASSLATGGGAEAFF.

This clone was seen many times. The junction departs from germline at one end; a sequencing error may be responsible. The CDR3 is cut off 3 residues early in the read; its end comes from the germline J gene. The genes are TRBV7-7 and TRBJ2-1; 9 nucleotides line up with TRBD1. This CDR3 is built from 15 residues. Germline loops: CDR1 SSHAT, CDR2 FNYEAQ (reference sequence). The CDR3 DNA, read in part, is TGTGCTAGCAGCTTCAGACAGGGGGCCTACAATGAG. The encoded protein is CASSFRQGAYNE. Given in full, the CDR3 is CASSFRQGAYNEQFF.

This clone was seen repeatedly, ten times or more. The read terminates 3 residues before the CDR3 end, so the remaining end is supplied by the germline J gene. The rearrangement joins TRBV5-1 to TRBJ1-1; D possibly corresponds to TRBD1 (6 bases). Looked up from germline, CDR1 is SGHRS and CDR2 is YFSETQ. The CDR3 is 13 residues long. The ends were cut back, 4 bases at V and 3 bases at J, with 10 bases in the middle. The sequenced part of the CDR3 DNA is TGCGCCAGCAGCCTACAGGGAGACACTGAA. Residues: CASSLQGDTE. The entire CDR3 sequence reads CASSLQGDTEAFF.

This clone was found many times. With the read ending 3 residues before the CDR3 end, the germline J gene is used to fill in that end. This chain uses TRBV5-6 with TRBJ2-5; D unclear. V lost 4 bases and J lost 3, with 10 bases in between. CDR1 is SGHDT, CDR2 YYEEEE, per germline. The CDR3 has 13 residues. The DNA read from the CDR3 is TGTGCCAGCAGCCCGTGGGCTAAAGAGACC. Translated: CASSPWAKET. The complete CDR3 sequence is CASSPWAKETQYF.

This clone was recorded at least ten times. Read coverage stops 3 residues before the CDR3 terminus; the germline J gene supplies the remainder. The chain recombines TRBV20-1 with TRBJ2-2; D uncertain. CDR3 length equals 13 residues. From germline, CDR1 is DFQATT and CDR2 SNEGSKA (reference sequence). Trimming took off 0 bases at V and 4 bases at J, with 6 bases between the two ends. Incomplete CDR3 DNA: TGCAGTGCTAGAGATTCTGTCACCGGGGAG. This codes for CSARDSVTGE. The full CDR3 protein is CSARDSVTGELFF.

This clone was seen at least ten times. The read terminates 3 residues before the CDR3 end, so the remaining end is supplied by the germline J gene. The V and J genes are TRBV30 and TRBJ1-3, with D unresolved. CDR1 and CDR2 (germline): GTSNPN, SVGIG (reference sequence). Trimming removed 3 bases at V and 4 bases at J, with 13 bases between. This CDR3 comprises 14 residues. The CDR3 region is CAWSAAPGGNTIYF. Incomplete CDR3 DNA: TGTGCCTGGAGCGCGGCCCCTGGCGGAAACACC.

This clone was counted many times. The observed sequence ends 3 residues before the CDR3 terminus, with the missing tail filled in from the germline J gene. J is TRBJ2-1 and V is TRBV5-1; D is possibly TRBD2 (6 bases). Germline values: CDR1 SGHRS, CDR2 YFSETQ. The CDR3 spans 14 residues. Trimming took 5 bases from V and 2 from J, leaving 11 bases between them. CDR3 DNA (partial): TGCGCCAGCAGGGGAGCGGGTCCCTACAATGAG. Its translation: CASRGAGPYNE. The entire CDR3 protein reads CASRGAGPYNEQFF. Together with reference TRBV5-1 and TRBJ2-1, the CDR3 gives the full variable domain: KAGVTQTPRYLIKTRGQQVTLSCSPISGHRSVSWYQQTPGQGLQFLFEYFSETQRNKGNFPGRFSGRQFSNSRSEMNVSTLELGDSALYLCASRGAGPYNEQFFGPGTRLTVL.

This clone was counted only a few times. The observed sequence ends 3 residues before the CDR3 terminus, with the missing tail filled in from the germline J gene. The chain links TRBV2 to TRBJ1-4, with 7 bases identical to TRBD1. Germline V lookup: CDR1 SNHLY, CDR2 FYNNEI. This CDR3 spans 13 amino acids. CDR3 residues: CASSGDRNSPLFF. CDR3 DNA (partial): TGTGCCAGCAGTGGGGACAGAAATTCACCA.

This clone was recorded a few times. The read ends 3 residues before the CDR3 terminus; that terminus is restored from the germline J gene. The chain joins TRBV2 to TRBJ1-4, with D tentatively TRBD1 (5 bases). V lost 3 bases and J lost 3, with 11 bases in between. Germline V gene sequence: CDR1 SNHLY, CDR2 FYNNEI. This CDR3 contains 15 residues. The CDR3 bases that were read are TGTGCCAGCAGTGACAACAGGAGGGCTAATGAAAAA. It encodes CASSDNRRANEK. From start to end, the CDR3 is CASSDNRRANEKLFF.

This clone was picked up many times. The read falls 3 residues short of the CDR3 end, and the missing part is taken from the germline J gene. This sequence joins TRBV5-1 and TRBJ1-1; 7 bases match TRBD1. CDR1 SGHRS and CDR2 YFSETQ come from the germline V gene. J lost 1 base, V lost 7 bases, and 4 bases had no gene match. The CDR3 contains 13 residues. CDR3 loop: CASAAGGNTEAFF. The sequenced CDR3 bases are TGCGCCAGCGCAGCAGGGGGGAACACTGAA.

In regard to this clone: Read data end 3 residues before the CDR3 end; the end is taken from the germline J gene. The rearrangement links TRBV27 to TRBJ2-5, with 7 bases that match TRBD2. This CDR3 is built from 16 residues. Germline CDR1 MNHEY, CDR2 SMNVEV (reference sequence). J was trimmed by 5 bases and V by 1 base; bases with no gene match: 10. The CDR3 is CASSLLSGGSLETQYF. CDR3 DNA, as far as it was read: TGTGCCAGCAGTTTATTATCGGGGGGTTCTCTCGAGACC.

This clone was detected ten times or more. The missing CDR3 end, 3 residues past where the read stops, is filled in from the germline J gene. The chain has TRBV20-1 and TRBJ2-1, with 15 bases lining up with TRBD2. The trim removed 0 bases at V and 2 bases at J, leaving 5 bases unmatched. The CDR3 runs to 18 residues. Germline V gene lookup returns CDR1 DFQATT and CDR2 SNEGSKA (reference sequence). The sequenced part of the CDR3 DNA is TGCAGTGCTAGAGATCCTAGGACTAGCGGGAGGGCCTACAATGAG. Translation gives CSARDPRTSGRAYNE. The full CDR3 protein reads CSARDPRTSGRAYNEQFF.

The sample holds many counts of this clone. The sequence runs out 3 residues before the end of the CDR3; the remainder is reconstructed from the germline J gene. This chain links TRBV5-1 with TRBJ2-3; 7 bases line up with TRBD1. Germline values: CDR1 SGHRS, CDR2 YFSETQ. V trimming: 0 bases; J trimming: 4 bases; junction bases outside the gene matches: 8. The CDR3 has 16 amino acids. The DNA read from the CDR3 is TGCGCCAGCAGCTTGGACGGTCAGGGGGTTCCAGATACG. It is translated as CASSLDGQGVPDT. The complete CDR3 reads CASSLDGQGVPDTQYF. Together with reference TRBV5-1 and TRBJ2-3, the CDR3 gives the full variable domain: KAGVTQTPRYLIKTRGQQVTLSCSPISGHRSVSWYQQTPGQGLQFLFEYFSETQRNKGNFPGRFSGRQFSNSRSEMNVSTLELGDSALYLCASSLDGQGVPDTQYFGPGTRLTVL.

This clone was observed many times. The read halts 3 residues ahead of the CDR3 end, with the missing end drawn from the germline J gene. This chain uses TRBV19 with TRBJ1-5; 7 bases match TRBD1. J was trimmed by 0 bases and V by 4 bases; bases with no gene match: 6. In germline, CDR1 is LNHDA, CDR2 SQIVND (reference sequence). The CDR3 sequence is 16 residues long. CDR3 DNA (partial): TGTGCCAGTAGTACCCCCGGGACAGTTAGCAATCAGCCC. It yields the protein CASSTPGTVSNQP. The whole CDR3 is CASSTPGTVSNQPQHF.

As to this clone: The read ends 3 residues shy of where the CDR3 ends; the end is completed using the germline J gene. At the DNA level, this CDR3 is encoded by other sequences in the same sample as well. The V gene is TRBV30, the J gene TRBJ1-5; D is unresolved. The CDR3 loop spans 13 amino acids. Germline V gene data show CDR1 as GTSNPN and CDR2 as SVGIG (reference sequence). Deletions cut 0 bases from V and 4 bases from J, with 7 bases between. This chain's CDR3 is CAWSVRSNQPQHF. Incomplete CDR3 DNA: TGTGCCTGGAGTGTAAGGTCTAATCAGCCC.

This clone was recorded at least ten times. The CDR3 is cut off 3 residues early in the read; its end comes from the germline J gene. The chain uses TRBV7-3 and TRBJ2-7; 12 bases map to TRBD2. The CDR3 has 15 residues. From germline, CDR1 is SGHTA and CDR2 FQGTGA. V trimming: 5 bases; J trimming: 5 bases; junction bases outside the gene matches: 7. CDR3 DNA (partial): TGTGCCAGCAGCCCCGGACTAGCGGGAACCCACGAG. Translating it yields CASSPGLAGTHE. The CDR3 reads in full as CASSPGLAGTHEQYF.

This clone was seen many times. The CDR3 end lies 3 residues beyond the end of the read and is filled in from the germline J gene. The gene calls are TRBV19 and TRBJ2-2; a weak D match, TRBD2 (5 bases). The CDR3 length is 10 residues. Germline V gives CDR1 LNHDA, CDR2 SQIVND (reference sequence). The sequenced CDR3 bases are TGTGCCAGTAGTGCTCGGGGG. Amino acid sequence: CASSARG. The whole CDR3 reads CASSARGLFF.